This T cell receptor beta chain originates from a study of shared clonotypes between healthy human individuals. General observations from the study: The study drew on few donors, limiting represented genetic and exposure-history diversity. A generally larger estimated richness was seen in naive subsets than in memory subsets.

V lost 4 bases and J lost 3, with 7 bases in between. Germline assignment: CDR1 MNHEY and CDR2 SMNVEV (reference sequence). The CDR3 is 12 residues long. The naive CD8 subset, CD45RO-negative cells positively selected for CCR7, excluded terminally differentiated effector memory CD45RA+ cells. It was at deep level that the assay was run. The repertoire was sequenced with immunoSEQ multiplex PCR; TCRdb's copy has only in-frame clones and lacks some. The profile covers some 2 million clones, with around 96% appearing a single time and around 1% taken by the ten largest. Regarding this clone: Its antigen is undetermined.

This TCR was recovered from a man aged 18 to 29 in good health. Sequencing used naive CD8+ T cells sorted from blood. The chain uses TRBV27 and TRBJ2-7; D is uncertain. The CDR3 loop is CASSSLDYEQYF. The CDR3 DNA follows: TGTGCCAGCAGTTCACTTGACTACGAGCAGTACTTC.